This is a list of T cell receptor beta chains from one sample in a study of OX40 agonist ivuxolimab in advanced cancers. TCRdb's copy holds only in-frame clones and misses some; the assay was immunoSEQ multiplex PCR. The sample gives 87,000 or so clones, about 87% of which show up once; under 2% is in the top ten. Here the sequenced sample was CD4+ or CD8+ T cells sorted from blood, taken in a trial of the OX40 agonist ivuxolimab. These receptors were taken from an adult with an advanced solid tumor such as melanoma, head and neck, liver or kidney cancer. Each CDR3 is given with its conserved first and last residue. Fields, in order: clone size, V gene, D gene, J gene, CDR3 protein, CDR3 DNA. A D gene is named only where the DNA matches it firmly. For some rows the clone size is stated as once, few or many, or as a class when expanded; others skip it.

>NA|TRBV5-4|TRBD1|TRBJ2-3
CASSRDRNTDTQYF
TGTGCCAGCAGCCGGGACAGGAACACAGATACGCAGTATTTT
>NA|TRBV6-6|NA|TRBJ1-6
CASRRDNHNSPLHF
TGTGCCAGCAGACGGGACAATCATAATTCACCCCTCCACTTT
>NA|TRBV19|NA|TRBJ1-4
CASTPRPRGAATNEKLFF
TGTGCCAGTACTCCTCGACCCCGAGGGGCGGCAACTAATGAAAAACTGTTTTTT
>NA|TRBV5-8|NA|TRBJ2-1
CASSLAPTSHEQFF
TGTGCCAGCAGCTTGGCACCAACAAGCCATGAGCAGTTCTTC
>NA|TRBV5-1|TRBD1|TRBJ2-7
CASSLVVGTGGYEQYF
TGCGCCAGCAGCTTGGTGGTGGGGACAGGGGGCTACGAGCAGTACTTC
>NA|TRBV19|TRBD1|TRBJ1-2
CASGQGVYGYTF
TGTGCCAGTGGCCAGGGGGTCTATGGCTACACCTTC
>once|TRBV2|NA|TRBJ2-1
CASRSDQGYEQFF
TGTGCCAGCCGGTCCGATCAGGGCTATGAGCAGTTCTTC
>NA|TRBV7-9|NA|TRBJ2-5
CASSRGAISQETQYF
TGTGCCAGCAGCCGTGGAGCGATATCTCAAGAGACCCAGTACTTC
>NA|TRBV19|TRBD2|TRBJ2-4
CASSMDVPSGGGAKNIQYF
TGTGCCAGTAGTATGGATGTCCCTAGCGGGGGGGGAGCCAAAAACATTCAGTACTTC
>few|TRBV7-3|NA|TRBJ2-3
CASSKGASTDTQYF
TGTGCCAGCAGCAAAGGGGCTAGCACAGATACGCAGTATTTT
>NA|TRBV5-6|NA|TRBJ2-3
CASSGGLTSTDTQYF
TGTGCCAGCAGCGGAGGACTTACTAGCACAGATACGCAGTATTTT
>NA|TRBV4-1|TRBD2|TRBJ2-5
CASSQGLAGGWETQYF
TGCGCCAGCAGCCAGGGACTAGCGGGAGGTTGGGAGACCCAGTACTTC
>NA|TRBV15|TRBD1|TRBJ2-7
CATSRRTGTGTSYEQYF
TGTGCCACCAGCCGCAGAACGGGGACAGGGACCTCCTACGAGCAGTACTTC
>NA|TRBV19|TRBD1|TRBJ1-2
CASNNLQGADYGYTF
TGTGCCAGTAATAACTTACAGGGGGCGGACTATGGCTACACCTTC
>once|TRBV4-1|NA|TRBJ2-7
CASSQDFAYEQYF
TGCGCCAGCAGCCAGGACTTCGCCTACGAGCAGTACTTC
>NA|TRBV7-2|TRBD2|TRBJ2-2
CASSRSGGSTGELFF
TGTGCCAGCAGCCGAAGCGGGGGATCGACCGGGGAGCTGTTTTTT
>NA|TRBV5-1|NA|TRBJ2-3
CASSLGQLSTDTQYF
TGCGCCAGCAGCCTCGGACAGCTAAGCACAGATACGCAGTATTTT
>NA|TRBV6-4|TRBD2|TRBJ2-1
CASSDSGSGGHNEQFF
TGTGCCAGCAGTGACTCAGGTAGCGGGGGTCACAATGAGCAGTTCTTC
>NA|TRBV19|NA|TRBJ2-5
CASSTTSLGFETQYF
TGTGCCAGTAGTACAACTTCTTTGGGGTTTGAGACCCAGTACTTC
>NA|TRBV6-1|NA|TRBJ1-2
CASSERGGAPRDYGYTF
TGTGCCAGCAGTGAGAGGGGGGGGGCACCAAGGGACTATGGCTACACCTTC
>NA|TRBV30|TRBD1|TRBJ1-4
CAWSGGGQGREKLFF
TGTGCCTGGAGTGGGGGTGGACAGGGTAGAGAAAAACTGTTTTTT
>few|TRBV7-9|NA|TRBJ2-7
CASSPAGTYEQYF
TGTGCCAGCAGCCCTGCGGGAACCTACGAGCAGTACTTC
>once|TRBV30|NA|TRBJ2-7
CACEVDSSFSYEEQYF
TGTGCCTGCGAGGTGGACAGTTCTTTCAGCTACGAAGAGCAGTACTTC
>NA|TRBV10-1|TRBD2|TRBJ2-5
CASSGGAWGETQYF
TGCGCCAGCAGCGGGGGGGCCTGGGGAGAGACCCAGTACTTC
>NA|TRBV2|NA|TRBJ1-5
CASSETSNQPQHF
TGTGCCAGCAGTGAAACTAGCAATCAGCCCCAGCATTTT
>NA|TRBV5-6|NA|TRBJ2-7
CASSLVRGREQYF
TGTGCCAGCAGCTTGGTGCGAGGCAGAGAGCAGTACTTC
>NA|TRBV19|TRBD1|TRBJ2-7
CASSTTGLYEQYF
TGTGCCAGTAGTACGACAGGGTTATACGAGCAGTACTTC
>NA|TRBV5-4|TRBD1|TRBJ2-2
CASSLALRGRRAGELFF
TGTGCCAGCAGCTTGGCCCTCAGGGGGCGCCGGGCCGGGGAGCTGTTTTTT
>NA|TRBV10-1|NA|TRBJ2-2
CASSESSADKGLFF
TGCGCCAGCAGCGAATCTAGCGCCGATAAAGGGCTGTTTTTT
>NA|TRBV25-1|NA|TRBJ1-2
CASSADRYYGYTF
TGTGCCAGCAGCGCAGACAGGTATTATGGCTACACCTTC
>once|TRBV9|NA|TRBJ1-5
CASSVVARVVQPQHF
TGTGCCAGCAGCGTAGTTGCCAGGGTAGTTCAGCCCCAGCATTTT
>once|TRBV19|TRBD1|TRBJ1-3
CASNPDRVSGNTIYF
TGTGCCAGTAATCCGGACAGGGTCTCTGGAAACACCATATATTTT
>NA|TRBV11-2|TRBD2|TRBJ2-3
CASSTRSGGTTDTQYF
TGTGCCAGCAGCACACGCAGCGGGGGGACCACAGATACGCAGTATTTT
>few|TRBV12-5|NA|TRBJ1-1
CASGLVTRGTEAFF
TGTGCTAGTGGTTTGGTGACGAGGGGGACTGAAGCTTTCTTT
>NA|TRBV2|NA|TRBJ2-1
CASRGGMAAPYNEQFF
TGTGCCAGCAGGGGAGGAATGGCAGCGCCCTACAATGAGCAGTTCTTC
>NA|TRBV5-6|NA|TRBJ1-1
CASSLPRRAEAFF
TGTGCCAGCAGCCTACCAAGGCGGGCTGAAGCTTTCTTT
>NA|TRBV5-6|NA|TRBJ1-1
CASSTRTLARRTEAFF
TGTGCCAGCAGCACTCGGACGTTGGCGAGAAGGACTGAAGCTTTCTTT